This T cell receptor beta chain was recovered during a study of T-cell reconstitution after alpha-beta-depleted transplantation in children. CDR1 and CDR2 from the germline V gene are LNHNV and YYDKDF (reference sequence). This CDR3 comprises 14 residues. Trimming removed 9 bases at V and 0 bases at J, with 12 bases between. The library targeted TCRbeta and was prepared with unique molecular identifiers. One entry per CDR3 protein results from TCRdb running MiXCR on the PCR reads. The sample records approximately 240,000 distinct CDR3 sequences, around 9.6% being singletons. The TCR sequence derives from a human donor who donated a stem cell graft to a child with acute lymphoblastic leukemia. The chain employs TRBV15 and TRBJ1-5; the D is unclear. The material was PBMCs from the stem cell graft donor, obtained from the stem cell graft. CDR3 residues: CATEGVVSNQPQHF. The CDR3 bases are TGTGCCACAGAGGGAGTTGTTAGCAATCAGCCCCAGCATTTT. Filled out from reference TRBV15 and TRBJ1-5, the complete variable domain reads DAMVIQNPRYQVTQFGKPVTLSCSQTLNHNVMYWYQQKSSQAPKLLFHYYDKDFNNEADTPDNFQSRRPNTSFCFLDIRSPGLGDTAMYLCATEGVVSNQPQHFGDGTRLSIL.